This T cell receptor (beta chain) was captured by sequencing in a study of radiation and T cells in renal cell carcinoma. Study observations and caveats: In blood, top tumor clones expanded by 2 weeks, shrinking by 4.

Assay: immunoSEQ multiplex PCR; the TCRdb copy retains only in-frame clones and omits some. This sample has roughly 140,000 clones, with roughly 87% found just once. This clone was detected many times. Its matching antigen is unknown. Sample time point: blood 2 weeks post-SBRT. Treatment: 15 Gy SBRT to primary tumor, nephrectomy 4 weeks later. The patient's renal cell carcinoma had clear cell pathology. The sequence was obtained from a woman between 50 and 59 years old with renal cell carcinoma. Sequenced material: blood, taken from a patient whose treatment included radiotherapy and nephrectomy.

The CDR3 loop is CASSDGTGRETQYF. CDR3 nucleotide sequence: TGTGCCAGCAGTGACGGGACAGGTCGAGAGACCCAGTACTTC. V and J are TRBV25-1 and TRBJ2-5; 8 bases are a match to TRBD1. The CDR3 sequence is 14 residues long. CDR1 and CDR2 from the germline V gene are MGHDK and SYGVNS. The V segment lost 3 bases and the J segment 4 bases; nucleotides outside the gene matches: 4.